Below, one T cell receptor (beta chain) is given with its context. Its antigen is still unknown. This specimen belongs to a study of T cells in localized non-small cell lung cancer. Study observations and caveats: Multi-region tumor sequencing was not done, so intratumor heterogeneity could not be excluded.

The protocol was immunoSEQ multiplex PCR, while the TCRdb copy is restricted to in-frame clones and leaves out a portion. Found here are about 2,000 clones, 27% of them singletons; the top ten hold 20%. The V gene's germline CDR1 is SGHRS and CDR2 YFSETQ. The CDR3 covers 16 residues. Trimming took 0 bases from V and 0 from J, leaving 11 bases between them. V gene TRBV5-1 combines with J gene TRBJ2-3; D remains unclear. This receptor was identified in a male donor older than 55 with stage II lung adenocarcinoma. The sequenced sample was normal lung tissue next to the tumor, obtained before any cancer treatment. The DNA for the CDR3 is TGCGCCAGCAGCTTGGGCCTACGTTACAGCACAGATACGCAGTATTTT. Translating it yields CASSLGLRYSTDTQYF.